Listed here are 22 T cell receptor beta chains from one sample, sequenced in a study of T cell changes during pregnancy in multiple sclerosis. Assay used: immunoSEQ multiplex PCR; TCRdb lists only in-frame clones, some missing. In the table there are approximately 48,000 clones, roughly 92% of which are singletons. The sequenced sample was CD4+ T cells from peripheral blood mononuclear cells, obtained in the second trimester of pregnancy. All receptors come from a female donor with multiple sclerosis, enrolled in a pregnancy study.

The chain employs TRBV29-1 and TRBJ1-1; no definite D call. Germline CDR1 and CDR2: SQVTM and ANQGSEA. Between the trimmed V and J ends, which lost 5 bases and 0 bases, there was a span of 10 bases. This CDR3 is built from 13 residues. CDR3 region: CSVLTFMNTEAFF. CDR3 coding DNA: TGCAGCGTTCTGACATTCATGAACACTGAAGCTTTCTTT.

This rearrangement joins TRBV15 to TRBJ2-1; unclear D gene. Germline values: CDR1 LNHNV, CDR2 YYDKDF (reference sequence). V gave up 1 base and J gave up 2 bases, with 9 bases separating them. The CDR3 length is 15 residues. CDR3: CATSRVTEPYNEQFF. Here the CDR3 DNA reads TGTGCCACCAGCAGAGTTACAGAACCCTACAATGAGCAGTTCTTC.

As DNA, the CDR3 is TGTGCCAGCAGTGAATTATTGGGACAGGTAGGGGAGACCCAGTACTTC. It specifies CASSELLGQVGETQYF. The rearrangement links TRBV25-1 to TRBJ2-5, with 8 bases aligning to TRBD1. CDR3 length: 16 amino acids. V was pared by 1 base and J by 5 bases, with 9 bases of the junction left unmatched. Looked up from germline, CDR1 is MGHDK and CDR2 is SYGVNS.

The chain links TRBV4-3 to TRBJ2-1; no clear D gene. Germline V gene lookup returns CDR1 LGHNA and CDR2 YSLEER. The ends were cut back, 0 bases at V and 8 bases at J, with 8 bases in the middle. The CDR3 length is 13 residues. The CDR3 DNA reads TGCGCCAGCAGCCAAGACAGATATTATGAGCAGTTCTTC. It encodes CASSQDRYYEQFF.

The V gene is TRBV18, the J gene TRBJ2-7, with 9 bases that match TRBD2. Per the germline V gene, CDR1 is KGHSH and CDR2 is LQKENI. V was clipped by 3 bases and J by 6 bases; unmatched bases: 6. This CDR3 is 14 amino acids long. In DNA form, the CDR3 reads TGTGCCAGCTCACCCGGGACTAGCAAAAGCGAGCAGTACTTC. Translated: CASSPGTSKSEQYF. The full variable domain, with the rest looked up from reference TRBV18 and TRBJ2-7, is NAGVMQNPRHLVRRRGQEARLRCSPMKGHSHVYWYRQLPEEGLKFMVYLQKENIIDESGMPKERFSAEFPKEGPSILRIQQVVRGDSAAYFCASSPGTSKSEQYFGPGTRLTVT.

CDR3 residues: CASSVGTGVNEKLFF. The DNA for the CDR3 is TGTGCCAGCAGCGTGGGGACAGGGGTTAATGAAAAACTGTTTTTT. The chain uses TRBV9 and TRBJ1-4, with 10 nucleotides matching TRBD1. V shed 2 bases, J shed 4 bases, and the junction held 2 bases outside the gene matches. CDR1 and CDR2 from the germline V gene are SGDLS and YYNGEE. The CDR3 runs to 15 residues. The full variable domain, in which reference TRBV9 and TRBJ1-4 provide the parts outside the CDR3, is DSGVTQTPKHLITATGQRVTLRCSPRSGDLSVYWYQQSLDQGLQFLIQYYNGEERAKGNILERFSAQQFPDLHSELNLSSLELGDSALYFCASSVGTGVNEKLFFGSGTQLSVL.

Of note for this clone: Sequence at one end of the junction differs from germline and may be a read error. The chain links TRBV11-3 to TRBJ1-1; tentatively, D is TRBD1 (5 bases). CDR3 length equals 14 residues. Germline values: CDR1 SGHNT, CDR2 YENEEA. CDR3 sequence (DNA): TGTGCCAGCAGCCTAGATGCAGACAGAGATGAAGCTTTCTTT. This codes for CASSLDADRDEAFF. Full variable domain (rest looked up from reference TRBV11-3 and TRBJ1-1): EAGVVQSPRYKIIEKKQPVAFWCNPISGHNTLYWYLQNLGQGPELLIRYENEEAVDDSQLPKDRFSAERLKGVDSTLKIQPAELGDSAVYLCASSLDADRDEAFFGQGTRLTVV.

This chain uses TRBV4-2 with TRBJ2-3; D call uncertain. V gave up 0 bases and J gave up 3 bases, with 13 bases separating them. Looked up from germline, CDR1 is LGHNA and CDR2 is YNFKEQ. The CDR3 runs to 16 residues. CDR3 protein: CASSQDYRGLTDTQYF. The CDR3 DNA sequence: TGTGCCAGCAGCCAAGACTATCGTGGGCTGACAGATACGCAGTATTTT.

The chain links TRBV10-3 to TRBJ1-2, with TRBD1 as a possible D gene (6 bases). The germline V and J ends were trimmed by 6 bases and 2 bases, with 10 bases remaining between them. There are 13 residues in the CDR3. Germline loops: CDR1 ENHRY, CDR2 SYGVKD. The CDR3 DNA follows: TGTGCCATCAGCCAGGGGTCCAACTATGGCTACACCTTC. Translation gives CAISQGSNYGYTF.

This sequence joins TRBV2 and TRBJ2-5; D is unclear. The CDR3 has 13 amino acids. CDR1 SNHLY and CDR2 FYNNEI come from the germline V gene. V lost 7 bases and J lost 3, with 12 bases in between. DNA for the CDR3: TGTGCCAGCACGCCCGAGAGCAAAGAGACCCAGTACTTC. Translated: CASTPESKETQYF. Based on the CDR3 plus reference TRBV2 and TRBJ2-5, the full variable domain is EPEVTQTPSHQVTQMGQEVILRCVPISNHLYFYWYRQILGQKVEFLVSFYNNEISEKSEIFDDQFSVERPDGSNFTLKIRSTKLEDSAMYFCASTPESKETQYFGPGTRLLVL.

The chain joins TRBV11-2 to TRBJ1-3, with no clear D. Trimming took 5 bases from V and 4 from J, leaving 18 bases between them. Germline V CDR1 and CDR2: SGHAT, FQNNGV. The length of the CDR3 is 16 residues. The CDR3 DNA follows: TGTGCCAGCAGCCCCGGGAGGGATTGGAACGGAAACACCATATATTTT. This gives the protein CASSPGRDWNGNTIYF.

This clone was observed a single time. The genes are TRBV11-2 and TRBJ2-7, with 7 bases that match TRBD1. Losses at the gene ends were 1 base for V and 3 bases for J; bases not matched to a gene: 6. The CDR3 loop spans 15 amino acids. The V gene's germline CDR1 is SGHAT and CDR2 FQNNGV. The CDR3 region is CASSLARDSFYEQYF. The CDR3 coding sequence is TGTGCCAGCAGCTTAGCCCGGGACAGCTTCTACGAGCAGTACTTC.

This clone was seen only a few times. CDR3 coding DNA: TGTGCCAGCAGACGACAGGGGAAGCTGAACACTGAAGCTTTCTTT. Translating gives CASRRQGKLNTEAFF. This chain connects TRBV6-5 to TRBJ1-1, with 8 bases matching TRBD1. The CDR3 has 15 residues. Germline CDR1 is MNHEY and CDR2 is SVGAGI. J was trimmed by 0 bases and V by 6 bases; bases with no gene match: 6.

The chain has TRBV5-4 and TRBJ1-2; 9 bases align to TRBD1. Germline V gene data show CDR1 as SGHNT and CDR2 as YYREEE (reference sequence). With 6 bases clipped from V and 5 bases from J, the junction kept 8 bases outside the gene matches. The CDR3 has 14 residues. The CDR3: CASTSRDRAYGYTF. The CDR3 nucleotides are TGTGCCAGCACCTCTCGGGACAGGGCATATGGCTACACCTTC.

The chain links TRBV4-1 to TRBJ2-3; 7 positions agree with TRBD2. Germline CDR1 MGHRA, CDR2 YSYEKL. This CDR3 has 15 residues. The junction had 9 bases not matched to a gene; V was cut back by 3 bases and J by 6 bases. The CDR3 DNA follows: TGCGCCAGCAGCCATCGGTGGGGGGGGTCGGATACGCAGTATTTT. Protein product: CASSHRWGGSDTQYF.

The chain links TRBV6-1 to TRBJ1-5, with a weak D call TRBD1 (6 bases). The V end was cut by 6 bases, the J end by 3 bases, with 15 bases between. This CDR3 has 15 residues. Germline CDR1 reads MNHNS; CDR2 reads SASEGT. The CDR3, as DNA: TGTGCCAGCAGCGCACGGGGGGCAGCCAATCAGCCCCAGCATTTT. Residues: CASSARGAANQPQHF.

This clone is a singleton in its sample. This rearrangement joins TRBV7-2 to TRBJ1-2; 8 bases agree with TRBD1. V lost 3 bases and J lost 2; bases outside the gene matches: 5. Looked up from germline, CDR1 is SGHTA and CDR2 is FQGNSA. CDR3 length: 15 residues. As DNA, the CDR3 is TGTGCCAGCAGCTTCCTACAGGGGGACAACTATGGCTACACCTTC. Protein sequence: CASSFLQGDNYGYTF.

The chain combines TRBV6-5 with TRBJ1-1, with a tentative D call TRBD1 (5 bases). Germline loops: CDR1 MNHEY, CDR2 SVGAGI. This CDR3 contains 14 residues. The V and J ends lost 4 bases and 5 bases respectively, with 14 bases between them. This chain's CDR3 is CASSSLGGATEAFF. CDR3 bases: TGTGCCAGCAGTTCCCTCGGGGGTGCTACTGAAGCTTTCTTT.

The chain uses TRBV4-2 and TRBJ2-1; 8 bases agree with TRBD1. With 0 bases clipped from V and 4 bases from J, the junction kept 2 bases outside the gene matches. The CDR3 contains 15 residues. Germline V gene sequence: CDR1 LGHNA, CDR2 YNFKEQ. Here the CDR3 reads CASSQEGQAYNEQFF. The CDR3 nucleotides are TGTGCCAGCAGCCAAGAGGGACAGGCGTACAATGAGCAGTTCTTC.

This chain uses TRBV7-2 with TRBJ2-7, with TRBD2 matching over 11 bases. V dropped 3 bases and J dropped 2; count of bases not matched to a gene: 6. The CDR3 loop spans 16 amino acids. From germline, CDR1 is SGHTA and CDR2 FQGNSA. The CDR3 DNA is TGTGCCAGCAGCTTCGAAGGGACTAGCGGAACCTACGAGCAGTACTTC. Translating it yields CASSFEGTSGTYEQYF. Together with reference TRBV7-2 and TRBJ2-7, the CDR3 gives the full variable domain: GAGVSQSPSNKVTEKGKDVELRCDPISGHTALYWYRQSLGQGLEFLIYFQGNSAPDKSGLPSDRFSAERTGGSVSTLTIQRTQQEDSAVYLCASSFEGTSGTYEQYFGPGTRLTVT.

This chain links TRBV9 with TRBJ1-1, with a tentative D call TRBD1 (5 bases). Looked up from germline, CDR1 is SGDLS and CDR2 is YYNGEE. With 0 bases removed from V and 4 bases from J, the gap between germline ends came to 13 bases. The length of the CDR3 is 15 residues. The CDR3 region has the DNA TGTGCCAGCAGCGTAGCTGCGGGGCCGGGCACTGAAGCTTTCTTT. Protein sequence: CASSVAAGPGTEAFF.

This clone was counted between two and nine times. The chain links TRBV7-3 to TRBJ2-2, with a tentative D call TRBD1 (5 bases). The germline V gene has CDR1 SGHTA and CDR2 FQGTGA. The CDR3 contains 15 residues. V lost 2 bases and J lost 4, with 11 bases in between. The CDR3 nucleotides are TGTGCCAGCAGCTTATCCAGGGTGGGCACCGGGGAGCTGTTTTTT. Amino acids: CASSLSRVGTGELFF.